The entry that follows covers one T cell receptor beta chain sequence. These data originate in a study of blood T cell repertoires in COVID-19. Method: immunoSEQ multiplex PCR; TCRdb's copy keeps in-frame clones and lacks some. The repertoire consists of approximately 210,000 clones, with about 85% occurring once and the leading ten covering approximately 1.7%. The source material was peripheral blood. The receptor comes from a man aged 65-85 years with acute or convalescent COVID-19.

CDR3 coding DNA: TGTGCCAGCAGCGTAGCTCCGAACACCGGGGAGCTGTTTTTT. Its protein product is CASSVAPNTGELFF. V and J are TRBV9 and TRBJ2-2; D not certain. This CDR3 spans 14 amino acids. CDR1 and CDR2 (germline): SGDLS, YYNGEE. Trimming removed 0 bases from V and 0 bases from J, with 3 bases in between.